These 2 T cell receptor beta chains share one sample of origin, sequenced in a study of T cell changes during pregnancy in multiple sclerosis. The data were produced by immunoSEQ multiplex PCR, yet TCRdb's version contains in-frame clones alone and is incomplete. The data contain approximately 110,000 clones, 90% to 95% of them singletons. Sequenced here: peripheral blood, sampled after pregnancy. The receptors come from a female donor with multiple sclerosis, enrolled in a pregnancy study.

DNA of the CDR3: TGCAGCGTTGTGGGGGGTTTAGCGATGGGCGGGGAGCTGTTTTTT. Translating it yields CSVVGGLAMGGELFF. The V call is TRBV29-1, the J call TRBJ2-2, with D tentatively TRBD2 (6 bases). The CDR3 runs to 15 residues. The V gene's germline CDR1 is SQVTM and CDR2 ANQGSEA. V lost 4 bases and J lost 7, with 19 bases in between.

CDR3 in amino acids: CASRPLDSRGHYNEQFF. CDR3 sequence (DNA): TGTGCCAGCAGGCCCCTTGATTCGCGGGGCCACTACAATGAGCAGTTCTTC. The chain employs TRBV9 and TRBJ2-1; D perhaps matches TRBD2 (6 bases). V was pared by 5 bases and J by 3 bases, with 21 bases between. There are 17 residues in the CDR3. CDR1 is SGDLS, CDR2 YYNGEE, per germline.